These T cell receptor beta chains were read from a single sample in a study of cytomegalovirus exposure and HLA in healthy donors. The data were produced by immunoSEQ multiplex PCR, yet TCRdb's version contains in-frame clones alone and is incomplete. In the table there are roughly 200,000 clones, roughly 72% of which are singletons. Sequencing was carried out using PBMCs. These TCRs come from a man younger than 40 in good health and CMV-seronegative. The CDR3 runs from the conserved cysteine through the conserved F or W. D genes are given only for firm matches. For some rows the clone size is stated as once, few or many, or as a class when expanded; others skip it.

clone_size,d_call,j_call,v_call,cdr3_nt,cdr3_aa
NA,TRBD2,TRBJ2-7,TRBV2,TGTGCCAGTTACCGGACTAGCGCAACCTACGAGCAGTACTTC,CASYRTSATYEQYF
once,NA,TRBJ1-2,TRBV28,TGTGCCAGCAGGTTGTCTCCCGTGGGCAGGGATGTGGACTATGGCTACACCTTC,CASRLSPVGRDVDYGYTF
NA,TRBD1,TRBJ2-4,TRBV7-9,TGTGCCAGCAGCCGGACAGGGAAAAACATTCAGTACTTC,CASSRTGKNIQYF
once,NA,TRBJ1-1,TRBV27,TGTGCCAGCAGTGGGCAGTTCGTGCCTGAGGCTTTCTTT,CASSGQFVPEAFF
NA,TRBD2,TRBJ2-1,TRBV18,TGTGCCAGCTCACCACCCCGCCTAGCGGGACCCTACTCCTACAATGAGCAGTTCTTC,CASSPPRLAGPYSYNEQFF
NA,TRBD2,TRBJ2-5,TRBV5-4,TGTGCCAGCAGCTTGGGGGGGAGGGCCATAGAGACCCAGTACTTC,CASSLGGRAIETQYF
NA,NA,TRBJ2-1,TRBV19,TGTGCCAGTAGTTACAGGGACCCCCGGACCTACAATGAGCAGTTCTTC,CASSYRDPRTYNEQFF
NA,TRBD1,TRBJ1-4,TRBV5-6,TGTGCCAGCAGCACCAGGACAGGGGGCTTTGAAAAACTGTTTTTT,CASSTRTGGFEKLFF
once,NA,TRBJ1-5,TRBV30,TGTGCCTGGTCCGGTCGATTCGGCAATCAGCCCCAGCATTTT,CAWSGRFGNQPQHF
once,TRBD1,TRBJ2-7,TRBV4-1,TGCGCCAGCAGCCAAGCGGGGACAGGAACCCGCGAGCAGTACTTC,CASSQAGTGTREQYF
once,NA,TRBJ2-7,TRBV9,TGTGCCAGCAGCGTAGCGCAGGGCTACGAGCAGTACTTC,CASSVAQGYEQYF
NA,NA,TRBJ2-7,TRBV4-2,TGTGCCAGCAGCCAAGATGCGACGGCTAGCTCCTACGAGCAGTACTTC,CASSQDATASSYEQYF
NA,NA,TRBJ2-5,TRBV5-1,TGCGCCAGCAGCTTGAGTCTGGGCCAAAGGGAGACCCAGTACTTC,CASSLSLGQRETQYF
few,TRBD2,TRBJ2-7,TRBV12-5,TGTGCTAGTGGTTTGGTAAGTAGGTCGCGGGAGGGTGACGGGGGGTACTTC,CASGLVSRSREGDGGYF
few,NA,TRBJ1-2,TRBV30,TGTGCCTGGAGTGTACAGGGAGACTATGGCTACACCTTC,CAWSVQGDYGYTF
few,NA,TRBJ2-3,TRBV11-3,TGTGCCAGCAGCTTAGAGGGAGGACACGTAGATACGCAGTATTTT,CASSLEGGHVDTQYF
NA,TRBD2,TRBJ2-3,TRBV27,TGTGCCAGCAGTTTATGGCTAGCGGGGCCCACAGATACGCAGTATTTT,CASSLWLAGPTDTQYF
NA,NA,TRBJ2-7,TRBV2,TGTGCCAGCAGTGCCAGGATTGGGGCTGACGAGCAGTACTTC,CASSARIGADEQYF
NA,TRBD1,TRBJ2-1,TRBV28,TGTGCCAGCAGTATGGGACAGGGGGCGGTCAATGAGCAGTTCTTC,CASSMGQGAVNEQFF
NA,TRBD2,TRBJ2-2,TRBV11-2,TGTGCCAGCAGCTTTGGCGGGGGTTACTCCACCGGGGAGCTGTTTTTT,CASSFGGGYSTGELFF
few,TRBD1,TRBJ1-2,TRBV7-9,TGTGCCAGCAGCTCGCGGGACAGGGGCCTCTATGGCTACACCTTC,CASSSRDRGLYGYTF
NA,NA,TRBJ1-2,TRBV12-2,TGTGCAAGTCGCTTAGTACCGGGACAGGGATACTATGGCTACACCTTC,CASRLVPGQGYYGYTF
NA,NA,TRBJ1-1,TRBV6-5,TGTGCCAGCAGTCCGACAGCGGGTACTGAAGCTTTCTTT,CASSPTAGTEAFF
NA,TRBD1,TRBJ2-7,TRBV10-1,TGCGCCAGCAGTACCCTCACAGGGAAGGGGGCTTACGAGCAGTACTTC,CASSTLTGKGAYEQYF
NA,TRBD2,TRBJ2-7,TRBV4-1,TGCGCCAGCAGCCAAGGGGCGGGACTAGGCTCCTACGAGCAGTACTTC,CASSQGAGLGSYEQYF
NA,NA,TRBJ1-1,TRBV25-1,TGTGCCAGCAGTGAAAATTCAGGGTCGGGCACTGAAGCTTTCTTT,CASSENSGSGTEAFF
few,TRBD1,TRBJ1-5,TRBV30,TGTGCCTGGAAGGGACAGGGGGGTCAGCCCCAGCATTTT,CAWKGQGGQPQHF
NA,TRBD2,TRBJ2-7,TRBV6-1,TGTGCCAGCATTGGGACTAGCGGGACCTACGAGCAGTACTTC,CASIGTSGTYEQYF
NA,NA,TRBJ1-5,TRBV6-6,TGTGCCAGCAGTTACTCCCAGAACAATCAGCCCCAGCATTTT,CASSYSQNNQPQHF
NA,NA,TRBJ2-7,TRBV14,TGTGCCAGCAGCCAAGACCCCGACACGTCCTACGAGCAGTACTTC,CASSQDPDTSYEQYF
NA,NA,TRBJ2-5,TRBV5-5,TGTGCCAGCAGCGCCACTAACCAAGAGACCCAGTACTTC,CASSATNQETQYF
NA,TRBD2,TRBJ2-2,TRBV28,TGTGCCAGCAGCCAAGGCGGACTAGCGGGAGACGAGGGGGAGCTGTTTTTT,CASSQGGLAGDEGELFF
once,TRBD1,TRBJ1-4,TRBV7-2,TGTGCCAGCAGCCCGACAGGGCGGGATGAAAAACTGTTTTTT,CASSPTGRDEKLFF